This TCR beta chain stems from a study of T cell responses to AZD1222 COVID-19 vaccine. Study-level findings and limits: Baseline seropositivity characterized only a handful of AZD1222 recipients. White British donors predominated, females outnumbered males, and clonal diversity was possibly underestimated.

Notes on this clone: Its antigen remains unidentified.

The repertoire was sequenced with immunoSEQ multiplex PCR; TCRdb's copy has only in-frame clones and lacks some. The sample lists about 160,000 clones; 94% were seen once. The TCR comes from an adult in good health. The sequenced sample was peripheral blood, obtained on day 0 of AZD1222 vaccination.

The CDR3 coding sequence is TGTGCCAGCAGTTCCCTTTCGTACACTGAAGCTTTCTTT. Its translation is CASSSLSYTEAFF. The rearrangement joins TRBV6-5 to TRBJ1-1; D ambiguous. Deletions cut 4 bases from V and 3 bases from J, with 9 bases between. This CDR3 contains 13 residues. Germline V CDR1 and CDR2: MNHEY, SVGAGI.